These T cell receptor beta chains were read from a single sample in a study of CD8 T cells in ankylosing spondylitis. TCRdb analysed the 5' RACE reads with MiXCR anew, one entry per CDR3 protein. The top ten clones hold 12% of a sample with about 36,000 distinct CDR3 sequences, 4.5% to 6% of them seen once. Sequenced material: blood, either unsorted or a sorted T cell fraction (not recorded which). The origin of the receptors is a male donor with ankylosing spondylitis or in good health (not recorded which). The CDR3 runs from the conserved cysteine through the conserved F or W.

>TRBV5-1
CASSLVSDREAFF
>TRBV20-1
CSAIQTSGRAGNEQFF
>TRBV20-1
CSARDLPPAYPQVGYTF
>TRBV6-2/TRBV6-3
CASSLWDRETQYF
>TRBV20-1
CSASRDNNQPQHF
>TRBV5-1
CASSFSYNEQFF
>TRBV20-1
CSARQGLRTEAFF
>TRBV15
CATSRDGQSGGEQFF
>TRBV20-1
CSAGDAGTGASWEQYF
>TRBV18
CASSSGTDIYGYTF
>TRBV18
CASSQLSDSYNEQFF
>TRBV12-3/TRBV12-4
CASVPSGRSNQPQHF
>TRBV3-1
CASSQESGRVSGTGELFF
>TRBV14
CASSHTSSGRSFNEQFF
>TRBV9
CASSAYSGTAQETQYF
>TRBV12-3/TRBV12-4
CASTWDPGIYGYTF
>TRBV2
CASSESWAPGADTQYF
>TRBV6-5
CASSGTKNIQYF
>TRBV3-1
CASSPRAGGTEAFF
>TRBV29-1
CSVVGWTADTQYF
>TRBV28
CASSPPGSYNEQFF
>TRBV20-1
CSASGETEAFF
>TRBV20-1
CSARVGWGDEAFF
>TRBV6-5
CASSYSDARWGEKLFF
>TRBV7-9
CASSFMGLLNEQFF
>TRBV7-8
CASSLGLIAPSVSYNEQFF
>TRBV9
CASSVAVGAYEQYF
>TRBV5-1
CASSLEWTGRNGYTF
>TRBV5-4
CASSSRTSGGDNEQFF
>TRBV29-1
CSVVGNAYEQYF
>TRBV7-8
CASSSRDKLNQPQHF
>TRBV7-9
CASSFRVGTEAFF
>TRBV5-1
CASSLAPGGATEAFF